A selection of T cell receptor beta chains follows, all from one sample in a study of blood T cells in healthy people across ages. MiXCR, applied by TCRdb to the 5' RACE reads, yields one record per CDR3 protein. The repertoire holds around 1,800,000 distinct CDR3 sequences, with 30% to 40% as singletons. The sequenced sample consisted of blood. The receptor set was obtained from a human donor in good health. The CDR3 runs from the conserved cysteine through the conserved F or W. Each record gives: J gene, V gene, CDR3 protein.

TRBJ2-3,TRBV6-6,CASSGGSLGDTQYF
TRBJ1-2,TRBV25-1,CASSGGTAAHYGYTF
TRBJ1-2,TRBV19,CASGTGRLNGYTF
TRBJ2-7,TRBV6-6,CASIPGDSLLYEQYF
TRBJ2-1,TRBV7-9,CASSSLAFDEQFF
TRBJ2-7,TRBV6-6,CASSFPGRYEQYF
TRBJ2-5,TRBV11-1,CASSKRWEETQYF
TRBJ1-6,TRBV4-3,CASSQDFRGNSPLHF
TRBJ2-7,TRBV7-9,CASSFAPGVKGEQYF
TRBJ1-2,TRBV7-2,CASSLLRGRGYTF
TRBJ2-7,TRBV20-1,CSASPGDEQYF
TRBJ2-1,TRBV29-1,CNVDRLGWWNEQFF
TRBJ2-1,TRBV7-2,CASSLDPSGGDEQFF
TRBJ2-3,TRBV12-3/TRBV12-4,CASSLLDTQYF
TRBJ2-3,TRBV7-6,CASSHWEGTDTQYF
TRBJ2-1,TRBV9,CASSVGDRGDEQFF
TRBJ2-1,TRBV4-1,CASSHPGTGLVEQFF
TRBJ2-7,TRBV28,CASSLRGQGLGYEQYF
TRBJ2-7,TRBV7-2,CASSPWSGPDTYEQYF
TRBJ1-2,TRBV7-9,CASSPLQGQANYGYTF
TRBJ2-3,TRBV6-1,CASSAKGRGLTDTQYF
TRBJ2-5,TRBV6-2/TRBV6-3,CASSYRQGPQETQYF
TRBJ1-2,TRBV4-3,CASSQGTGASYGYTF
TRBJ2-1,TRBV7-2,CASSHRQVPYNEQFF
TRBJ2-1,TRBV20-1,CSAQRVQGGNEQFF
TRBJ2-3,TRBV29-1,CSVELGFSTDTQYF
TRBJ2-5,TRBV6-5,CASSYRLIASGGFGWQETQYF
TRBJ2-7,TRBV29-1,CSVESGDSYEQYF
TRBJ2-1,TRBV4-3,CASSQDARASGNNGQFF
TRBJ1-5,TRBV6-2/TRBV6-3,CASSYPIGQGSPPQHF
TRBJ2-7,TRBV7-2,CASSNGVRGSYEQYF
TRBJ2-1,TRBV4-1,CASRFEQSSYNEQFF
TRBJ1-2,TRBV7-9,CASSLGGGFDGYTF
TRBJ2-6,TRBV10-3,CAISDLASGANVLTF
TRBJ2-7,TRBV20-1,CSARADLAYEQYF
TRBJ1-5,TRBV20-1,CSARGTGERRYSNQPQHF
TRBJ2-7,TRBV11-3,CASSLTPGSPYEQYF
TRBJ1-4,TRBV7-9,CASSLRTEEGKLFF
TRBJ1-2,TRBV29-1,CSADRDSYGYTF